One sample yielded the 32 T cell receptor beta chains listed below, sequenced in a study of cytomegalovirus exposure and HLA in healthy donors. PCR used 60 Vbeta primers and 13 Jbeta primers. Some clones are missing from TCRdb's copy, which holds only in-frame ones; the method was immunoSEQ multiplex PCR. The sample consists of more than 65,000 clones, 67% of them appearing once. Source material: PBMCs. The receptors here all came from a woman in her fifties or sixties in good health and CMV-seropositive.

By sample share, this clone is medium-sized (0.01 to 0.1%). The chain joins TRBV11-1 to TRBJ1-1; 7 bases fit TRBD1. This CDR3 is built from 14 residues. Per the germline V gene, CDR1 is SGHAT and CDR2 is FQDESV (reference sequence). J lost 5 bases, V lost 0 bases, and 3 bases had no gene match. In DNA, the CDR3 is TGTGCCAGCAGCTTAGCGACAGGGATTACTGAAGCTTTCTTT. Translated: CASSLATGITEAFF.

In this sample, this clone turned up once. This chain connects TRBV18 to TRBJ2-2; weak D call: TRBD1 (6 bases). CDR3 length: 19 residues. Trimming took off 3 bases at V and 3 bases at J, with 23 bases between the two ends. The germline V gene encodes CDR1 KGHSH and CDR2 LQKENI. The CDR3 is CASSPRIPTSTGHTGELFF. Written as DNA, the CDR3 is TGTGCCAGCTCACCTCGGATCCCCACCTCGACAGGTCACACCGGGGAGCTGTTTTTT.

V and J are TRBV30 and TRBJ2-7; D may be TRBD1 (6 bases). V lost 0 bases and J 5 bases, leaving 8 bases between the germline ends. Germline loops: CDR1 GTSNPN, CDR2 SVGIG (reference sequence). The CDR3 is made up of 12 amino acids. Here the CDR3 reads CAWSVQGNEQYV. Here the CDR3 DNA reads TGTGCCTGGAGTGTGCAGGGGAACGAGCAGTACGTC.

On this clone itself: This same CDR3 is encoded by further DNA sequences in the sample. The V gene is TRBV5-1, the J gene TRBJ1-1; 10 bases agree with TRBD1. Germline V gene sequence: CDR1 SGHRS, CDR2 YFSETQ. V shed 0 bases and J 5 bases; nucleotides not matched to a gene: 1. The length of the CDR3 is 14 residues. CDR3 in DNA: TGCGCCAGCAGCTTGGAGGGACAGGGGACTGAAGCTTTCTTT. Amino acid sequence: CASSLEGQGTEAFF.

In its sample, this clone was seen a few times. The chain uses TRBV9 and TRBJ2-1; 8 nucleotides line up with TRBD2. J was trimmed by 5 bases and V by 1 base; bases with no gene match: 2. From germline, CDR1 is SGDLS and CDR2 YYNGEE. This CDR3 has 14 residues. The CDR3 sequence: CASSVRGGNNEQFF. Written as DNA, the CDR3 is TGTGCCAGCAGCGTACGCGGGGGGAACAATGAGCAGTTCTTC.

The chain couples TRBV4-1 to TRBJ2-3; 9 bases align to TRBD1. The CDR3 has 15 residues. Germline CDR1 and CDR2: MGHRA and YSYEKL. After removal of 4 bases from V and 6 bases from J, the junction contained 8 bases not matched to a gene. CDR3 DNA: TGCGCCAGCAGCCGGGGGACAGGGTTTTACGATACGCAGTATTTT. It specifies CASSRGTGFYDTQYF.

The V call is TRBV5-1, the J call TRBJ2-1; no clear D gene. The CDR3 runs 11 residues. Germline CDR1 is SGHRS and CDR2 is YFSETQ. V was shortened by 6 bases and J by 7 bases, with 8 bases between the two germline ends. This CDR3 is CASTAGNEQFF. For the CDR3, the DNA is TGCGCCAGCACCGCCGGGAATGAGCAGTTCTTC.

The chain joins TRBV5-6 to TRBJ2-1; no clear D. With 3 bases removed from V and 6 bases from J, the gap between germline ends came to 4 bases. Germline V gene lookup returns CDR1 SGHDT and CDR2 YYEEEE. This CDR3 has 11 residues. The CDR3 sequence: CASSYSNEQFF. CDR3 in DNA: TGTGCCAGCAGCTACAGCAATGAGCAGTTCTTC.

This clone was recorded only once. The rearrangement joins TRBV4-1 to TRBJ2-5; 7 bases line up with TRBD1. Trimming took 2 bases from V and 0 from J; bases not matched to a gene: 3. From germline, CDR1 is MGHRA and CDR2 YSYEKL. The CDR3 is 15 residues long. Written as DNA, the CDR3 is TGCGCCAGCAGCCAACCGGGACAGAACCAAGAGACCCAGTACTTC. Its translation: CASSQPGQNQETQYF.

The rearrangement uses TRBV9 and TRBJ2-2; 11 bases are a match to TRBD1. The V segment lost 8 bases and the J segment 3 bases; nucleotides outside the gene matches: 6. The CDR3 is 15 residues long. Germline CDR1 SGDLS, CDR2 YYNGEE. The CDR3: CASGGTGGYTGELFF. The CDR3 coding sequence is TGTGCCAGTGGGGGGACAGGGGGTTACACCGGGGAGCTGTTTTTT. The whole variable domain, remainder taken from reference TRBV9 and TRBJ2-2, is DSGVTQTPKHLITATGQRVTLRCSPRSGDLSVYWYQQSLDQGLQFLIQYYNGEERAKGNILERFSAQQFPDLHSELNLSSLELGDSALYFCASGGTGGYTGELFFGEGSRLTVL.

V usage is TRBV5-1 and J usage is TRBJ2-1, with TRBD2 identical over 12 bases. Germline V gene data show CDR1 as SGHRS and CDR2 as YFSETQ. This CDR3 has 14 amino acids. V lost 3 bases to trimming and J lost 6 bases; unmatched junction nucleotides: 1. The CDR3 region has the DNA TGCGCCAGCAGCTCTAGCGGGGGGGCCAATGAGCAGTTCTTC. Translating it yields CASSSSGGANEQFF.

V and J are TRBV15 and TRBJ2-5; the match to TRBD1 covers 10 bases. After removal of 1 base from V and 4 bases from J, the junction contained 6 bases not matched to a gene. The CDR3 consists of 16 residues. CDR1 is LNHNV and CDR2 is YYDKDF in the germline V gene (reference sequence). The CDR3 nucleotides are TGTGCCACCAGCAGAGCTAGGACAGGGGGAACAGAGACCCAGTACTTC. It codes for CATSRARTGGTETQYF.

This CDR3 is CAISGDWATGYTF. DNA for the CDR3: TGTGCCATCAGTGGCGATTGGGCCACGGGCTACACCTTC. The chain uses TRBV10-3 and TRBJ1-2; D gene uncertain. The CDR3 has 13 amino acids. Trimming shortened V by 4 bases and J by 8 bases, and 14 bases separated the two germline ends. From germline, CDR1 is ENHRY and CDR2 SYGVKD.

The rearrangement joins TRBV5-6 to TRBJ1-2; TRBD1 matches at 8 bases. The CDR3 is 14 amino acids. Per the germline V gene, CDR1 is SGHDT and CDR2 is YYEEEE. With 10 bases clipped from V and 3 bases from J, the junction kept 11 bases outside the gene matches. This CDR3 reads CAGGRGLFDYGYTF. In DNA form, the CDR3 reads TGTGCCGGCGGCAGGGGGCTATTCGACTATGGCTACACCTTC. Full variable domain (outside the CDR3, taken from reference TRBV5-6 and TRBJ1-2): DAGVTQSPTHLIKTRGQQVTLRCSPKSGHDTVSWYQQALGQGPQFIFQYYEEEERQRGNFPDRFSGHQFPNYSSELNVNALLLGDSALYLCAGGRGLFDYGYTFGSGTRLTVV.

The CDR3 DNA follows: TGCGCCAGCAGCCTCACTAAGAAGAATTCACCCCTCCACTTT. Protein sequence: CASSLTKKNSPLHF. The chain couples TRBV5-1 to TRBJ1-6; the D is unclear. Per the germline V gene, CDR1 is SGHRS and CDR2 is YFSETQ. V was clipped by 4 bases and J by 7 bases, with 12 bases between them. The CDR3 is made up of 14 amino acids.

This clone appeared a single time. The chain employs TRBV28 and TRBJ2-1, with 8 bases fitting TRBD1. Germline trimming cut 6 bases from V and 8 bases from J; bases unmatched to any gene: 6. CDR1 is MDHEN, CDR2 SYDVKM, per germline. This CDR3 has 13 amino acids. The CDR3 DNA reads TGTGCCAGCAGCCCGACAGGGGCGGATGAGCAGTTCTTC. Its translation: CASSPTGADEQFF. Combining the CDR3 with reference TRBV28 and TRBJ2-1 gives the whole variable domain DVKVTQSSRYLVKRTGEKVFLECVQDMDHENMFWYRQDPGLGLRLIYFSYDVKMKEKGDIPEGYSVSREKKERFSLILESASTNQTSMYLCASSPTGADEQFFGPGTRLTVL.

This clone has more than one count but fewer than ten. Distinct nucleotide sequences in the sample also encode this CDR3. This chain connects TRBV28 to TRBJ2-2; D is possibly TRBD2 (5 bases). The CDR3 is made up of 13 amino acids. V shed 1 base and J shed 6 bases, with 6 bases lying between them. Germline V gene lookup returns CDR1 MDHEN and CDR2 SYDVKM. DNA of the CDR3: TGTGCCAGCAGTTTATCGGGGTCCGGGGAGCTGTTTTTT. Translation: CASSLSGSGELFF.

The chain is built from TRBV5-5 and TRBJ2-5, with 8 bases that match TRBD2. Germline CDR1 is SGHKS and CDR2 is YYEKEE (reference sequence). This CDR3 has 17 amino acids. Losses at the gene ends were 3 bases for V and 2 bases for J; bases not matched to a gene: 12. The CDR3 nucleotides are TGTGCCAGCAGCTACGAAGAGGGTAGCGGGGAACAAGAGACCCAGTACTTC. Protein sequence: CASSYEEGSGEQETQYF.

The chain uses TRBV27 and TRBJ1-5; unclear D gene. The CDR3 is 12 residues long. Trimming left V 6 bases short and J 5 bases short, with 8 bases between. Germline loops: CDR1 MNHEY, CDR2 SMNVEV (reference sequence). The CDR3 is CASRTQDQPQHF. CDR3 sequence (DNA): TGTGCCAGCAGAACCCAGGATCAGCCCCAGCATTTT.

The J gene is TRBJ1-2, the V gene TRBV5-1; 7 bases fit TRBD1. Germline loops: CDR1 SGHRS, CDR2 YFSETQ. After removal of 0 bases from V and 8 bases from J, the junction contained 4 bases not matched to a gene. This CDR3 is 13 amino acids long. As DNA, the CDR3 is TGCGCCAGCAGCTTGGGGGACAGTGAGGGCTACACCTTC. Encoded protein: CASSLGDSEGYTF.

J is TRBJ2-2 and V is TRBV5-1, with TRBD2 matching over 10 bases. The CDR3 contains 17 residues. V was pared by 4 bases and J by 2 bases, with 8 bases of the junction left unmatched. The V gene's germline CDR1 is SGHRS and CDR2 YFSETQ. CDR3 sequence (DNA): TGCGCCAGCAGCCCAAAACTAGCGGGGTCTAACACCGGGGAGCTGTTTTTT. Amino acid sequence: CASSPKLAGSNTGELFF.

The rearrangement links TRBV5-1 to TRBJ1-6; 7 bases line up with TRBD1. J gave up 11 bases and V 3 bases, and 5 bases lay outside the gene matches. Germline loops: CDR1 SGHRS, CDR2 YFSETQ. The CDR3 contains 13 residues. The CDR3 DNA reads as TGCGCCAGCAGCTATTCCGACAGGGCACCCCTCCACTTT. Amino acids: CASSYSDRAPLHF.

The chain recombines TRBV5-6 with TRBJ2-7; TRBD2 aligns across 11 bases. Trimming at V came to 3 bases and at J to 3 bases, leaving 14 bases not matched to a gene. This CDR3 is 18 amino acids long. Germline lookup yields CDR1 SGHDT and CDR2 YYEEEE. In DNA form, the CDR3 reads TGTGCCAGCAGCTCAGACTTTACCGGGACTAGCGGAAACTACGAGCAGTACGTC. Protein sequence: CASSSDFTGTSGNYEQYV.

In this sample, this clone turned up once. This chain links TRBV6-4 with TRBJ2-1, with D possibly matching TRBD2 (5 bases). The CDR3 is made up of 14 amino acids. Trimming pared 5 bases from V and 3 bases from J, leaving 11 bases between. Germline V gene sequence: CDR1 MRHNA, CDR2 SNTAGT. For the CDR3, the DNA is TGTGCCAGCAGTTTATGGGCGGGCTACAATGAGCAGTTCTTC. It translates to CASSLWAGYNEQFF.

The chain links TRBV4-1 to TRBJ1-5; no clear D. The ends were cut back, 3 bases at V and 3 bases at J, with 15 bases in the middle. CDR1 and CDR2 from the germline V gene are MGHRA and YSYEKL. The CDR3 sequence is 16 residues long. The CDR3 region is CASSHTTRTDNQPQHF. Written as DNA, the CDR3 is TGCGCCAGCAGCCATACGACCAGGACTGACAATCAGCCCCAGCATTTT.

This clone was detected a few times. The chain combines TRBV5-1 with TRBJ2-3; no reliable D call. CDR1 and CDR2 (germline): SGHRS, YFSETQ. V was pared by 4 bases and J by 3 bases, with 9 bases between. The CDR3 totals 13 residues. CDR3 protein: CASSAGGTDTQYF. CDR3 bases: TGCGCCAGCAGCGCTGGCGGTACAGATACGCAGTATTTT.

The chain uses TRBV5-1 and TRBJ2-1, with 7 positions matching TRBD2. Germline CDR1 reads SGHRS; CDR2 reads YFSETQ. V trimming: 7 bases; J trimming: 10 bases; junction bases outside the gene matches: 11. The CDR3 has 13 amino acids. The CDR3 spells CASLQVAGGEQFF. The CDR3 DNA reads TGCGCCAGCCTTCAGGTAGCGGGCGGGGAGCAGTTCTTC.

This chain connects TRBV11-1 to TRBJ2-1; D is possibly TRBD1 (6 bases). Germline CDR1 is SGHAT and CDR2 is FQDESV (reference sequence). This CDR3 spans 15 amino acids. Trimming shortened V by 7 bases and J by 1 base, and 14 bases separated the two germline ends. Here the CDR3 DNA reads TGTGCCAGCAACCCCGGGACATCGTCCTACAATGAGCAGTTCTTC. Protein sequence: CASNPGTSSYNEQFF.

V gene TRBV10-3 combines with J gene TRBJ2-5; 8 bases align to TRBD2. This CDR3 has 14 amino acids. V lost 5 bases and J lost 5; bases outside the gene matches: 7. CDR1 and CDR2 from the germline V gene are ENHRY and SYGVKD. CDR3 residues: CAISRLAGRETQYF. The CDR3 DNA reads TGTGCCATCAGTAGGCTAGCGGGCCGTGAGACCCAGTACTTC.

The rearrangement links TRBV6-1 to TRBJ2-7; a possible D gene is TRBD1 (6 bases). CDR1 MNHNS and CDR2 SASEGT come from the germline V gene. Trimming took off 7 bases at V and 3 bases at J, with 16 bases between the two ends. This CDR3 has 14 residues. This chain's CDR3 is CASTEQGRFYEQYV. CDR3 nucleotide sequence: TGTGCCAGCACCGAACAGGGAAGATTCTACGAGCAGTACGTC.

This clone was seen only a few times. The chain combines TRBV7-9 with TRBJ2-3; 9 nucleotides align to TRBD2. Germline V lookup: CDR1 SEHNR, CDR2 FQNEAQ (reference sequence). V shed 5 bases and J 2 bases; nucleotides not matched to a gene: 17. The CDR3 consists of 19 residues. As DNA, the CDR3 is TGTGCCAGCAGCCCAGGCGCGGGGGGGTATGAATCGCTCACAGATACGCAGTATTTT. It is translated as CASSPGAGGYESLTDTQYF. The full variable domain, completed using reference TRBV7-9 and TRBJ2-3, is DTGVSQNPRHKITKRGQNVTFRCDPISEHNRLYWYRQTLGQGPEFLTYFQNEAQLEKSRLLSDRFSAERPKGSFSTLEIQRTEQGDSAMYLCASSPGAGGYESLTDTQYFGPGTRLTVL.

V gene TRBV6-6 combines with J gene TRBJ1-2, with D possibly TRBD1 on 6 matching bases. V lost 0 bases and J lost 8, with 13 bases in between. Germline V gives CDR1 MNHNY, CDR2 SVGAGI (reference sequence). The CDR3 is made up of 14 amino acids. CDR3 bases: TGTGCCAGCAGTTACTCACAGGGTTGGAGCGGCTACACCTTC. Its protein is CASSYSQGWSGYTF.